This T cell receptor (beta chain) comes out of a study of cytomegalovirus exposure and HLA in healthy donors. Study-level points and caveats: A later analysis linked a missense variant in DCLRE1C to the trimming of TCR beta V and J genes. Among TCR sequences, most were rare, though some public TCRs appeared in many donors.

The PCR had 60 Vbeta and 13 Jbeta primers. Method: immunoSEQ multiplex PCR; TCRdb's copy keeps in-frame clones and lacks some. The table records about 43,000 clones, approximately 80% of them present only once. Concerning this clone: What it recognizes is unknown.

Sequenced material: PBMCs. The receptor was isolated from a man aged 25 to 45 in good health and CMV-seronegative.

CDR3 DNA sequence: TGCGCCAGCAGCTTGAGTGGACAGGGGGCGGGGGTGAACACTGAAGCTTTCTTT. Residues: CASSLSGQGAGVNTEAFF. The chain joins TRBV5-1 to TRBJ1-1; 11 bases fit TRBD1. With V trimmed by 1 base and J by 0 bases, 8 bases remained unmatched. Per germline, CDR1 SGHRS and CDR2 YFSETQ. This CDR3 region has 18 residues.